The 12 T cell receptor beta chains reported below all come from one sample, sequenced in a study of T cells in Graves' hyperthyroidism and ophthalmopathy. Regions amplified from RNA transcripts were the TCR beta CDR3 regions. The HTBI primer set served for first-round RT-PCR of the TCR CDR3. TCRdb recomputed calls from the multiplex PCR reads with MiXCR, one row per CDR3 protein. Counted here are about 350,000 distinct CDR3 sequences, about a sixth occurring once; the ten biggest clones make up less than 20%. Sequencing was done on a sample of blood. The receptors were gathered from a woman between 40 and 55 years old with Graves' ophthalmopathy.

The CDR3 region is CAWSVIGQTEAFF. CDR3 in DNA: TGTGCCTGGAGTGTAATAGGACAGACTGAAGCTTTCTTT. The chain links TRBV30 to TRBJ1-1, with D possibly matching TRBD1 (6 bases). The ends were cut back, 0 bases at V and 5 bases at J, with 10 bases in the middle. Germline CDR1 and CDR2: GTSNPN and SVGIG (reference sequence). This CDR3 has 13 residues. The full variable domain, completed using reference TRBV30 and TRBJ1-1, is SQTIHQWPATLVQPVGSPLSLECTVEGTSNPNLYWYRQAAGRGLQLLFYSVGIGQISSEVPQNLSASRPQDRQFILSSKKLLLSDSGFYLCAWSVIGQTEAFFGQGTRLTVV.

V and J are TRBV29-1 and TRBJ1-5, with 8 bases lining up with TRBD1. V lost 6 bases to trimming and J lost 3 bases; unmatched junction nucleotides: 1. Looked up from germline, CDR1 is SQVTM and CDR2 is ANQGSEA. The CDR3 consists of 12 residues. The CDR3 DNA follows: TGCAGCGTGGGACAGGCCAATCAGCCCCAGCATTTT. Amino acids: CSVGQANQPQHF. Filled out from reference TRBV29-1 and TRBJ1-5, the complete variable domain reads SAVISQKPSRDICQRGTSLTIQCQVDSQVTMMFWYRQQPGQSLTLIATANQGSEATYESGFVIDKFPISRPNLTFSTLTVSNMSPEDSSIYLCSVGQANQPQHFGDGTRLSIL.

The chain links TRBV6-1 to TRBJ1-5; D is unresolved. The CDR3 is 16 amino acids. Trimming took 6 bases from V and 4 from J, leaving 19 bases between them. The germline V gene has CDR1 MNHNS and CDR2 SASEGT. CDR3 nucleotide sequence: TGTGCCAGCAGCCCCGACGCGGGTCGAAAGAATCAGCCCCAGCATTTT. Its protein product is CASSPDAGRKNQPQHF.

This clonotype was counted ten times or more. The V gene is TRBV15, the J gene TRBJ2-7; D perhaps matches TRBD1 (5 bases). The CDR3 totals 13 residues. CDR1 and CDR2 (germline): LNHNV, YYDKDF (reference sequence). The V gene lost 0 bases and the J gene lost 3 bases, with 6 bases spanning the gap. CDR3 amino acids: CATSRDQGYEQYF. CDR3 DNA sequence: TGTGCCACCAGCAGAGATCAGGGCTACGAGCAGTACTTC.

Ten or more counts support this clonotype. The V gene is TRBV28, the J gene TRBJ2-5, with unresolved D. Trimming took 6 bases from V and 4 from J, leaving 6 bases between them. The germline gives CDR1 MDHEN, CDR2 SYDVKM. The CDR3 has 11 residues. CDR3 coding DNA: TGTGCCAGCAGCAGGTTAGAGACCCAGTACTTC. Translating gives CASSRLETQYF.

There are many counts of this clonotype. The rearrangement uses TRBV6-5 and TRBJ1-1; D not resolved. Germline V gives CDR1 MNHEY, CDR2 SVGAGI. The V end lost 2 bases, the J end lost 1 base, and 8 bases lay between the germline ends. The CDR3 loop spans 14 amino acids. CDR3 in amino acids: CASSYVGANTEAFF. CDR3 sequence (DNA): TGTGCCAGCAGTTACGTGGGTGCGAACACTGAAGCTTTCTTT.

This clonotype was detected many times. The chain links TRBV19 to TRBJ2-7, with 7 bases fitting TRBD2. This CDR3 contains 11 residues. CDR1 and CDR2 (germline): LNHDA, SQIVND (reference sequence). V lost 7 bases to trimming and J lost 3 bases; unmatched junction nucleotides: 0. Written as DNA, the CDR3 is TGTGCCAGTAAGCGGGGCTACGAGCAGTACTTC. Its protein is CASKRGYEQYF.

This clonotype was observed at least ten times. V gene TRBV12-3 or TRBV12-4 combines with J gene TRBJ2-7, with D perhaps assigned TRBD1 or TRBD2 (5 bases each). The CDR3 contains 13 residues. V was pared by 8 bases and J by 11 bases, with 22 bases between. The CDR3 region has the DNA TGTGCCAGCGTCCTTGGGCCGGGGACCCCGAAGTACTTC. Amino acid sequence: CASVLGPGTPKYF.

This clonotype came up many times. V and J are TRBV7-9 and TRBJ2-5, with a possible D match to TRBD1 (5 bases). The CDR3 totals 14 residues. Per the germline V gene, CDR1 is SEHNR and CDR2 is FQNEAQ (reference sequence). Trimming stripped 5 bases from V and 0 bases from J, with 10 bases between. For the CDR3, the DNA is TGTGCCAGCAGCGCCAGGGCCTACCAAGAGACCCAGTACTTC. This sequence encodes CASSARAYQETQYF.

This clonotype has a count of ten or more. The chain couples TRBV6-2 or TRBV6-3 to TRBJ2-7, with 8 bases that match TRBD1. The CDR3 runs to 14 residues. V was clipped by 7 bases and J by 0 bases; unmatched bases: 5. Germline values: CDR1 MNHEY, CDR2 SVGEGT. The CDR3 protein is CASNPGTGSYEQYF. The CDR3 DNA reads as TGTGCCAGCAACCCCGGGACAGGCTCCTACGAGCAGTACTTC.

This clonotype showed up many times. The V call is TRBV7-2, the J call TRBJ1-2; D not resolved. Germline-derived CDR1 and CDR2 are SGHTA and FQGNSA. Trimming left V 5 bases short and J 8 bases short, with 15 bases between. CDR3 size: 13 residues. This chain's CDR3 is CASSQTPLGGYTF. The DNA for the CDR3 is TGTGCCAGCAGCCAAACCCCCCTGGGGGGCTACACCTTC.

This clonotype showed up many times. For the CDR3, the DNA is TGTGCCAGCAGCAGCTCAGGGACCGGGGAGCTGTTTTTT. Encoded protein: CASSSSGTGELFF. V usage is TRBV7-2 and J usage is TRBJ2-2; D may be TRBD1 (5 bases). This CDR3 has 13 amino acids. V lost 5 bases and J 5 bases, leaving 9 bases between the germline ends. Germline CDR1 SGHTA, CDR2 FQGNSA. The variable domain in full, with the rest retrieved from reference TRBV7-2 and TRBJ2-2, is GAGVSQSPSNKVTEKGKDVELRCDPISGHTALYWYRQSLGQGLEFLIYFQGNSAPDKSGLPSDRFSAERTGGSVSTLTIQRTQQEDSAVYLCASSSSGTGELFFGEGSRLTVL.